This TCR beta chain was retrieved from a study of blood T cell repertoires in COVID-19 (dated by TCRdb to the early 2020s). In the study overall: Samples from collaborators originated in the United States, Italy and Spain and spanned both the acute and convalescent phases of COVID-19. The material from the prospective study consisted of cDNA or gDNA derived from T cells, B-cell-depleted T cells, or PBMCs. The dataset comprised deeply sampled blood TCRbeta repertoires from subjects exposed to, actively infected with, or recovered from COVID-19. A freely available public database, intended as a resource for researchers studying the immune response to SARS-CoV-2, is where the repertoires were released. The samples were drawn from two sources: the first 160 participants of the ongoing ImmuneRACE study, and fewer than 1,500 subjects contributed by 6 global collaborators. Sample metadata almost always included a de-identified subject ID, COVID-19 status, age in years and sex. Where available, HLA class I and class II types were obtained from metadata supplied by the sample provider rather than from assay-based typing. Overall study outcomes, separate from this receptor: Clinical and demographic metadata were provided uncurated, with the amount varying by source and participant.

One collaborating source in Seattle enrolled patients while the patients were actively infected and followed the patients over time throughout the course of disease. Whole blood was collected in K2EDTA tubes by collaborating institutions according to the institutions' own protocols. For TCRbeta analysis, collaborator samples were shipped as frozen whole blood, as isolated PBMCs, or as DNA extracted from either sample type. The germline V gene specifies SGHTA as CDR1 and FQGNSA as CDR2. Germline trimming amounts to 3 bases on V and 9 bases on J, with 1 as the count of junction bases outside the gene matches. Inclusive of the bounding cysteine and phenylalanine, the CDR3 is 12 residues long. Only the CDR3 DNA is retained, 36 bases long and in frame from the first base. The immunoSEQ Assay, a bias-controlled multiplex PCR, was used to amplify TCRbeta CDR3 regions from genomic DNA. In the source study's methods: Within the assay, amplification of reference gene primers was used to estimate how many nucleated cells each sample contained. Sequence reads were collapsed and filtered to measure the absolute abundance of every unique TCRbeta CDR3 rearrangement. For each sample, productive Simpson clonality was calculated as the square root of Simpson's diversity index over productive rearrangements. TCRdb mirrors the immuneACCESS table, restricted to in-frame sequences. Some clones are absent from its copies; in checked studies, under half trace to an unresolved V gene, and the reason for the others is unknown. Clone size and V and J calls were adopted from that table, with D and trimming inferred from the DNA. For this sample the table gives roughly 200,000 clones, of which roughly three quarters were detected only once. The biggest ten clones account for over 5% of the sample.

This clone occurred a few times. Its cognate antigen has yet to be identified. No base quality values were provided; no much bigger clone lies one nucleotide off. The sequenced sample consisted of peripheral blood. Here the chain combines TRBV7-2 and TRBJ2-3; 9 central nucleotides agree with TRBD2. This clonotype originated in a woman aged 40 to 49 with COVID-19, enrolled during active disease. This receptor carries the CDR3 CASSFLAGTQYF. Read as DNA, the sequence is TGTGCCAGCAGCTTCCTAGCGGGGACGCAGTATTTT.